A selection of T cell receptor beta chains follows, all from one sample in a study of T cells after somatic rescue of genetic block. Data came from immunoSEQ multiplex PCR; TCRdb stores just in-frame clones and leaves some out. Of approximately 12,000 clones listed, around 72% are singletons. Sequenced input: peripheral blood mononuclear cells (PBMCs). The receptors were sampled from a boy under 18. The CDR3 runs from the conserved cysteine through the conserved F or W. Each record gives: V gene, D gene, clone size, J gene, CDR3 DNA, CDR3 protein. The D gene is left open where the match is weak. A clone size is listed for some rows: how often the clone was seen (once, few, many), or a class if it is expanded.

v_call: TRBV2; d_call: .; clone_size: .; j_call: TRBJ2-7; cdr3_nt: TGTGCCAGCCTCGGGAGTACCTACGAGCAGTACTTC; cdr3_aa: CASLGSTYEQYF
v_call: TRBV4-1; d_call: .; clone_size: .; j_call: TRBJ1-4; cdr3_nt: TGCGCCAGCAGCCAAGGTCCCCGGGCTAATGAAAAACTGTTTTTT; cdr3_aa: CASSQGPRANEKLFF
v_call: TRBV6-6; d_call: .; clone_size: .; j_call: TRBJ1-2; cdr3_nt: TGTGCCAGCAGTTACCCGGACTGGAATGGCTACACCTTC; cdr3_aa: CASSYPDWNGYTF
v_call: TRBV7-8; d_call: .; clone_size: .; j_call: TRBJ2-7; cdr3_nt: TGTGCCAGCAGCTTAGGGGTAGCTGCAGAATACGAGCAGTACTTC; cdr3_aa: CASSLGVAAEYEQYF
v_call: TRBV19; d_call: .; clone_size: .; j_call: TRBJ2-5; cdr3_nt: TGTGCCAGTAGTATAGGAGGGGAGACCCAGTACTTC; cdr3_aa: CASSIGGETQYF
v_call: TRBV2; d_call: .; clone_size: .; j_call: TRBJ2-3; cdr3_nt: TGTGCCAGCAACGAACTAGCACGCACAGATACGCAGTATTTT; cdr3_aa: CASNELARTDTQYF
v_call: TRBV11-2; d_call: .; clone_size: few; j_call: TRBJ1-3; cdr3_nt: TGTGCCAGCAGCTTTGAACAGCGAAACACCATATATTTT; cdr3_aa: CASSFEQRNTIYF
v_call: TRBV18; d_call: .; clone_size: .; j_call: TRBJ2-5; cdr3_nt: TGTGCCAGCGATTCTCAAGCAGGGTTTCAGGAGACCCAGTACTTC; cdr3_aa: CASDSQAGFQETQYF
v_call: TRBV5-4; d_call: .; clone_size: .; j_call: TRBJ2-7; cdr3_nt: TGTGCCAGCAGCTTGGGCTCGAAAAGGGCCTACGAGCAGTACTTC; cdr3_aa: CASSLGSKRAYEQYF
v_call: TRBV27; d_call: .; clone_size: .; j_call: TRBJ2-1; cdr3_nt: TGTGCCAGCAGTTTATCCGGGACTGTAGCCTACAATGAGCAGTTCTTC; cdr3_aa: CASSLSGTVAYNEQFF
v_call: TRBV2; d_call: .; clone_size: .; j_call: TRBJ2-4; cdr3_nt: TGTGCCAGCAGTGAAGTGTCGACAGGGAGGAACTTC; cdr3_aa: CASSEVSTGRNF
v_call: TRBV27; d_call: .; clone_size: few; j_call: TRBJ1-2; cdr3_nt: TGTGCCAGCAGTCCGAGGGCAGGGTTATATGGCTACACCTTC; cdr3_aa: CASSPRAGLYGYTF
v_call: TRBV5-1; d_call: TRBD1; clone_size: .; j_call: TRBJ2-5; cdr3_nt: TGCGCCAGCAGTAAATTGGCAGGGGGCATTCCCGGAGAGACCCAGTACTTC; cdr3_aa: CASSKLAGGIPGETQYF
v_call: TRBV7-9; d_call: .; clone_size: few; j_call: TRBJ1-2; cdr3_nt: TGTGCCAGCAGCTTCCTATCTAACTATGGCTACACCTTC; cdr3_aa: CASSFLSNYGYTF
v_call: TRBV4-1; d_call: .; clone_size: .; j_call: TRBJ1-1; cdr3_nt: TGCGCCAGCAGCCAAGAGAGAATGAACACTGAAGCTTTCTTT; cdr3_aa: CASSQERMNTEAFF
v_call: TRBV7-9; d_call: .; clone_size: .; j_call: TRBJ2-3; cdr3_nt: TGTGCCAGCAGCTTACTCTACGCGGATACGCAGTATTTT; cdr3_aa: CASSLLYADTQYF
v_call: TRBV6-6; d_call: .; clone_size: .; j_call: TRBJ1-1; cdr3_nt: TGTGCCAGCCACCCTATAGCAGGGAAGAACACTGAAGCTTTCTTT; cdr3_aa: CASHPIAGKNTEAFF
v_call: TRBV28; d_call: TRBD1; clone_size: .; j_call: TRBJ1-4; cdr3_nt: TGTGCCAGCAGTTTCGACAGGGTTTATACTAATGAAAAACTGTTTTTT; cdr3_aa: CASSFDRVYTNEKLFF
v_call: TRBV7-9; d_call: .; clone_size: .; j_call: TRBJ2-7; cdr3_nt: TGTGCCAGCAGCTTAGACGGAACTGGACACCTCTCCTACGAGCAGTACTTC; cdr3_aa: CASSLDGTGHLSYEQYF
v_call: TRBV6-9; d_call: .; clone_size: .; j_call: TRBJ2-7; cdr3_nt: TGTGCCAGCAGTTACGGTACCTCCTACGAGCAGTACTTC; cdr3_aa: CASSYGTSYEQYF
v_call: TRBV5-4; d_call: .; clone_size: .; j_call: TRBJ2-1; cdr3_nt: TGTGCCAGCAGCTCGGTAGGAGGTGAGCAGTTCTTC; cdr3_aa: CASSSVGGEQFF
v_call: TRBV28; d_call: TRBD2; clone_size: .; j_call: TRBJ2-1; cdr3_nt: TGTGCCAGCAGTCCGGGGACTAGCGGGAGTTATAATGAGCAGTTCTTC; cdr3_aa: CASSPGTSGSYNEQFF
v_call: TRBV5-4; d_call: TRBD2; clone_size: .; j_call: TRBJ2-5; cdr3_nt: TGTGCCAGCACCCCCGGGGGACTAGCGGGAGTTCGGGAGACCCAGTACTTC; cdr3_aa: CASTPGGLAGVRETQYF
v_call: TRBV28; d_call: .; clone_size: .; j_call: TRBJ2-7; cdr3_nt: TGTGCCAGCATGAGAGAATACGAGCAGTACTTC; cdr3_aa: CASMREYEQYF
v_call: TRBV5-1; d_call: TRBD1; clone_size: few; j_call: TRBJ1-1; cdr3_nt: TGCGCCAGCAGCTTTTCCGGACAGGGAGGGACCGAAGCTTTCTTT; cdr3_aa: CASSFSGQGGTEAFF
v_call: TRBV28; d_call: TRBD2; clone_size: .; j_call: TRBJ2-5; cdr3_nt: TGTGCCAGCAGTTTATTCCGTCCCACTAGCGGGAGTGAGACCCAGTACTTC; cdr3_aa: CASSLFRPTSGSETQYF
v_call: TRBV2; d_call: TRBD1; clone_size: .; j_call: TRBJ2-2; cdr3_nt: TGTGCCAGCAGTGAACGGACAGGCCGCGGGGAGCTGTTTTTT; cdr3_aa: CASSERTGRGELFF
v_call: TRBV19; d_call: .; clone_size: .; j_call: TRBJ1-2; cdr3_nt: TGTGCCAGTAGTATTGGGCGGGGAAACTATGGCTACACCTTC; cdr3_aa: CASSIGRGNYGYTF
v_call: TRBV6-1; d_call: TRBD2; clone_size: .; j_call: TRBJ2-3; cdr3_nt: TGTGCCAGCAGTGAATTGACTAGCGGGACAGATACGCAGTATTTT; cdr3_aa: CASSELTSGTDTQYF
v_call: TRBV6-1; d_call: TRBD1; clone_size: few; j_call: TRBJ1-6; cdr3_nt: TGTGCCAGCACGACAGGGAGAACCCCCCTCCACTTT; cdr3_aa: CASTTGRTPLHF
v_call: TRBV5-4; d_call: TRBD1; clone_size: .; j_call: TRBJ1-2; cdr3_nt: TGTGCCAGCCGGACAGGGGGACCCTGGGGGGGATATGGCTACACCTTC; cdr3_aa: CASRTGGPWGGYGYTF
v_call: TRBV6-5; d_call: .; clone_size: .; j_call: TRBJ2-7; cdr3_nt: TGTGCCAGCACCCTTCAGGGGAGCTCCTACGAGCAGTACTTC; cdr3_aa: CASTLQGSSYEQYF
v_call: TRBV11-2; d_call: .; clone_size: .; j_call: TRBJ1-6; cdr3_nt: TGTGCCAGCAGCTACGCCGGGGGGAATTCACCCCTCCACTTT; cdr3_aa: CASSYAGGNSPLHF
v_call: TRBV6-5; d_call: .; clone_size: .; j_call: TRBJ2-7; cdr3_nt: TGTGCCAGCAGTTATTCCCTATTCCCTACAGGGACCGAGCAGTACTTC; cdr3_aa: CASSYSLFPTGTEQYF
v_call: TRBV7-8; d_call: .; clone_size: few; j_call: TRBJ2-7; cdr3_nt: TGTGCCAGCAGCTTCAGGACCCCAAGCTCCTACGAGCAGTACTTC; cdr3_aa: CASSFRTPSSYEQYF
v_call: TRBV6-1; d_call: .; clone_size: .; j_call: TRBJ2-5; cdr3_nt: TGTGCCAGCAGTGAATTAGTAGGGCAATCGAGGGAGACCCAGTACTTC; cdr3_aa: CASSELVGQSRETQYF
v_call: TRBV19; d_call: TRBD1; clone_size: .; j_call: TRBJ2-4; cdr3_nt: TGTGCCAGTAGTCCAAGGACAGGGGGACGAAACATTCAGTACTTC; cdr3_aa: CASSPRTGGRNIQYF
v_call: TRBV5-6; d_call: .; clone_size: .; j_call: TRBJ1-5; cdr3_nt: TGTGCCAGCAGCTTGTATCGGGGGGTCCGACAGCCCCAGCATTTT; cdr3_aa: CASSLYRGVRQPQHF
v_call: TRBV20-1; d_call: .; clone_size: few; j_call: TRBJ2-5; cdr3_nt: TGCACCCCTTCTTGGACCCAGTACTTC; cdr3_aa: CTPSWTQYF
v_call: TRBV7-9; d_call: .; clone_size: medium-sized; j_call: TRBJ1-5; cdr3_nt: TGTGCCAGCAGCTTAGGCAAAGGGTATAGCAATCAGCCCCAGCATTTT; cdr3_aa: CASSLGKGYSNQPQHF
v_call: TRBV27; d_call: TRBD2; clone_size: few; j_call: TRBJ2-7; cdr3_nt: TGTGCCAGCAGTTCTCGGGGAAGAGGGGAGGGGAGCTACGAGCAGTACTTC; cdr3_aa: CASSSRGRGEGSYEQYF
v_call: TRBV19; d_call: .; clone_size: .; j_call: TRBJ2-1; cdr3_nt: TGTGCCAGTAGTCCCCCGAGAGCGTCCTACAATGAGCAGTTCTTC; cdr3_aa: CASSPPRASYNEQFF
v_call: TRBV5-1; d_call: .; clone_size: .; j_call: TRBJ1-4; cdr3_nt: TGCGCCAGCAGCCAGGGATTTAATGAAAAACTGTTTTTT; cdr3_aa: CASSQGFNEKLFF
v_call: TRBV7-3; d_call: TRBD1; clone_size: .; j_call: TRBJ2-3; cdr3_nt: TGTGCCAGCAGCTTCGGTTCGTCGCCCCCTCGGACAGGGGACACAGATACGCAGTATTTT; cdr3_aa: CASSFGSSPPRTGDTDTQYF
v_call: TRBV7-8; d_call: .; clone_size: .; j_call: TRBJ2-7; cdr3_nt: TGTGCCAGCAGTGAAACCCGGCAGGGGCCTATTTCCTACGAGCAGTACTTC; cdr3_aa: CASSETRQGPISYEQYF
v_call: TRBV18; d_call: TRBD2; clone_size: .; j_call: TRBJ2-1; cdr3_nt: TGTGCCAGCTCAGACACTAGCGGGGGGCCCACCTACAATGAGCAGTTCTTC; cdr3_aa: CASSDTSGGPTYNEQFF
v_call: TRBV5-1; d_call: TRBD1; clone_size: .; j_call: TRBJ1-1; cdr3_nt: TGCGCCAGCACCCTCAGGGGGGGCACTGAAGCTTTCTTT; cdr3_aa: CASTLRGGTEAFF
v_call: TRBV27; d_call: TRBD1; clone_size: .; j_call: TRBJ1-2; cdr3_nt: TGTGCCAGCAGTTTATTAGGGACAGCCCTAAGCCTCTATGGCTACACCTTC; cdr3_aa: CASSLLGTALSLYGYTF
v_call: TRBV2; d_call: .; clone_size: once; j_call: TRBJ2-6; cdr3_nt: TGTGCCAGCAGTGGTCCCGTTCCCTCTGGGGCCAACGTCCTGACTTTC; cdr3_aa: CASSGPVPSGANVLTF